This T cell receptor (beta chain) was sequenced for a study of blood T cell repertoires in COVID-19. Study context: PBMCs, B-cell-depleted T cells, or T cells were the source of the cDNA or gDNA that made up the material.

The data were produced by immunoSEQ multiplex PCR, yet TCRdb's version contains in-frame clones alone and is incomplete. The sample holds about 310,000 clones, roughly 90% seen once. Study members were between about 18 and 90 years old and lived in 24 US regions. Cohorts were based on clinical histories the participants reported. Sequenced input: PBMCs or T cells enriched from blood (not recorded which). This receptor was obtained from a woman in her forties who had recovered from COVID-19.

CDR3 bases: TGTGCCAGCAGTTACTCCCGCCCAGGGGACAATCAGCCCCAGCATTTT. Encoded protein: CASSYSRPGDNQPQHF. The chain has TRBV6-2 or TRBV6-3 and TRBJ1-5; tentatively, D is TRBD1 (6 bases). In germline, CDR1 is MNHEY, CDR2 SVGEGT. The CDR3 has 16 amino acids. The V and J ends lost 0 bases and 3 bases respectively, with 12 bases between them.